Below, 25 T cell receptor beta chains from the same sample are listed, as sequenced in a study of blood T cell repertoires in COVID-19. Assay: immunoSEQ multiplex PCR; the TCRdb copy retains only in-frame clones and omits some. The sample has over 150,000 clones, over 60% seen once. The sequencing sample was made of peripheral blood. These receptors originate from a man aged 55 to 70 with acute or convalescent COVID-19.

This clone was seen just once. Other DNA sequences in the same sample also yield this CDR3. J is TRBJ1-1 and V is TRBV6-5; D perhaps matches TRBD1 (5 bases). Trimming stripped 6 bases from V and 0 bases from J, with 11 bases between. The CDR3 runs to 14 residues. Per germline, CDR1 MNHEY and CDR2 SVGAGI. Here the CDR3 DNA reads TGTGCCAGCAGCTATACAGGACTGAACACTGAAGCTTTCTTT. It encodes CASSYTGLNTEAFF.

The chain has TRBV11-2 and TRBJ1-1; 7 bases match TRBD1. Trimming removed 1 base from V and 0 bases from J; junction bases left unmatched: 8. Germline V gives CDR1 SGHAT, CDR2 FQNNGV. The CDR3 consists of 17 residues. The CDR3: CASSLVPGQSMNTEAFF. The CDR3 nucleotides are TGTGCCAGCAGCTTAGTCCCGGGACAGAGCATGAACACTGAAGCTTTCTTT.

There are a few counts of this clone. The chain has TRBV6-5 and TRBJ1-1; TRBD1 matches 7 bases. Germline V lookup: CDR1 MNHEY, CDR2 SVGAGI. J gave up 7 bases and V 6 bases, and 11 bases lay outside the gene matches. The length of the CDR3 is 14 residues. This CDR3 is CASSLQQGMGEAFF. As DNA, the CDR3 is TGTGCCAGCAGCCTTCAACAGGGGATGGGTGAAGCTTTCTTT.

There are a few counts of this clone. V and J are TRBV4-3 and TRBJ2-1, with a weak D call TRBD2 (6 bases). There are 16 residues in the CDR3. V lost 0 bases and J 6 bases, leaving 15 bases between the germline ends. Per the germline V gene, CDR1 is LGHNA and CDR2 is YSLEER. The CDR3 spells CASSQDTGLPSNEQFF. The CDR3 DNA reads as TGCGCCAGCAGCCAAGATACAGGACTACCATCCAATGAGCAGTTCTTC.

The chain uses TRBV11-2 and TRBJ2-3; 8 bases align to TRBD2. There are 15 residues in the CDR3. Losses at the gene ends were 7 bases for V and 4 bases for J; bases not matched to a gene: 10. Per the germline V gene, CDR1 is SGHAT and CDR2 is FQNNGV. The CDR3 region is CASTRGRGGADTQYF. The CDR3 DNA reads TGTGCCAGCACCCGAGGTCGGGGGGGGGCAGATACGCAGTATTTT.

This sequence joins TRBV19 and TRBJ1-1; 10 bases map to TRBD1. CDR1 is LNHDA and CDR2 is SQIVND in the germline V gene (reference sequence). This CDR3 is built from 15 residues. The junction had 6 bases not matched to a gene; V was cut back by 6 bases and J by 2 bases. CDR3 in DNA: TGTGCCAGTAGCCCCGGGACAGGGGTAAACACTGAAGCTTTCTTT. It encodes CASSPGTGVNTEAFF. Full variable domain (missing parts from reference TRBV19 and TRBJ1-1): DGGITQSPKYLFRKEGQNVTLSCEQNLNHDAMYWYRQDPGQGLRLIYYSQIVNDFQKGDIAEGYSVSREKKESFPLTVTSAQKNPTAFYLCASSPGTGVNTEAFFGQGTRLTVV.

This clone was recorded once. V is TRBV19 and J is TRBJ1-1; D uncertain. The CDR3 totals 12 residues. Deletions cut 4 bases from V and 1 base from J, with 4 bases between. The germline V gene encodes CDR1 LNHDA and CDR2 SQIVND (reference sequence). CDR3 coding DNA: TGTGCCAGTAGTACCCAGAACACTGAAGCTTTCTTT. Translation: CASSTQNTEAFF.

The DNA for the CDR3 is TGTGCCACCAGCGGGGACACCGGGGAGCTGTTTTTT. It codes for CATSGDTGELFF. V and J are TRBV24-1 and TRBJ2-2, with a weak D call TRBD2 (5 bases). The germline V gene encodes CDR1 KGHDR and CDR2 SFDVKD. This CDR3 has 12 amino acids. With 7 bases removed from V and 3 bases from J, the gap between germline ends came to 5 bases.

The table lists this clone with a few counts. The genes are TRBV2 and TRBJ1-2; D is uncertain. CDR1 is SNHLY and CDR2 is FYNNEI in the germline V gene. The CDR3 totals 13 residues. The V gene lost 6 bases and the J gene lost 7 bases, with 15 bases spanning the gap. CDR3 residues: CASSEGVLRGYTF. CDR3 nucleotide sequence: TGTGCCAGCAGCGAGGGAGTACTCCGTGGCTACACCTTC.

The rearrangement links TRBV7-2 to TRBJ1-4; D may be TRBD1 (6 bases). With 2 bases removed from V and 7 bases from J, the gap between germline ends came to 14 bases. This CDR3 comprises 15 residues. Germline loops: CDR1 SGHTA, CDR2 FQGNSA. The CDR3 DNA sequence: TGTGCCAGCAGCTTATTGGGGGCCGCTGGTGAAAAACTGTTTTTT. It encodes CASSLLGAAGEKLFF.

For the CDR3, the DNA is TGTGCCGGTATTACCAGCGGGGGAGGCGAGCAGTACTTC. As protein: CAGITSGGGEQYF. The chain joins TRBV30 to TRBJ2-7; 8 nucleotides align to TRBD2. J was trimmed by 6 bases and V by 8 bases; bases with no gene match: 12. Germline assignment: CDR1 GTSNPN and CDR2 SVGIG (reference sequence). The CDR3 sequence is 13 residues long.

As DNA, the CDR3 is TGTGCCATCAGATTGGGACAGGGGGCAGGCACGCAGTATTTT. Its protein is CAIRLGQGAGTQYF. This chain joins TRBV10-3 and TRBJ2-3; 12 nucleotides agree with TRBD1. The CDR3 is made up of 14 amino acids. Germline CDR1 ENHRY, CDR2 SYGVKD. V lost 6 bases to trimming and J lost 9 bases; unmatched junction nucleotides: 7.

This clone was found many times. This chain joins TRBV5-1 and TRBJ2-5; perhaps TRBD2 as D (5 bases). The CDR3 extends over 15 amino acids. The ends were cut back, 2 bases at V and 2 bases at J, with 13 bases in the middle. CDR1 and CDR2 from the germline V gene are SGHRS and YFSETQ. The CDR3 DNA follows: TGCGCCAGCAGCTTAGGGAGTTCGGGGCAAGAGACCCAGTACTTC. Protein product: CASSLGSSGQETQYF.

V is TRBV13 and J is TRBJ2-7, with D possibly being TRBD1 (6 bases). Trimming left V 2 bases short and J 0 bases short, with 14 bases between. Germline values: CDR1 PRHDT, CDR2 FYEKMQ (reference sequence). CDR3 size: 16 residues. The CDR3: CASSLSFDRSSYEQYF. DNA of the CDR3: TGTGCCAGCAGCTTATCCTTCGACAGGAGCTCCTACGAGCAGTACTTC. Drawing the rest from reference TRBV13 and TRBJ2-7, the complete variable domain is AAGVIQSPRHLIKEKRETATLKCYPIPRHDTVYWYQQGPGQDPQFLISFYEKMQSDKGSIPDRFSAQQFSDYHSELNMSSLELGDSALYFCASSLSFDRSSYEQYFGPGTRLTVT.

V is TRBV19 and J is TRBJ2-1; D may be TRBD1 (5 bases). The CDR3 loop spans 13 amino acids. Germline V CDR1 and CDR2: LNHDA, SQIVND (reference sequence). V was shortened by 4 bases and J by 6 bases, with 10 bases between the two germline ends. CDR3 sequence reads: CASSNGQINEQFF. In DNA, the CDR3 is TGTGCCAGTAGTAACGGACAAATCAATGAGCAGTTCTTC.

The chain uses TRBV5-1 and TRBJ2-1, with 7 bases that match TRBD1. This CDR3 is built from 15 residues. V was clipped by 3 bases and J by 3 bases; unmatched bases: 6. Germline assignment: CDR1 SGHRS and CDR2 YFSETQ. The CDR3 DNA sequence: TGCGCCAGCAGCTCACAGGGGTCAGTCTACAATGAGCAGTTCTTC. This gives the protein CASSSQGSVYNEQFF. The full variable domain, with the rest looked up from reference TRBV5-1 and TRBJ2-1, is KAGVTQTPRYLIKTRGQQVTLSCSPISGHRSVSWYQQTPGQGLQFLFEYFSETQRNKGNFPGRFSGRQFSNSRSEMNVSTLELGDSALYLCASSSQGSVYNEQFFGPGTRLTVL.

This clone showed up just a few times. V and J are TRBV5-6 and TRBJ2-5; D is perhaps TRBD1 (5 bases). CDR1 is SGHDT, CDR2 YYEEEE, per germline. This CDR3 contains 13 residues. Trimming took off 2 bases at V and 4 bases at J, with 9 bases between the two ends. CDR3 coding DNA: TGTGCCAGCAGCTTCCGTCAGGGAGAGACCCAGTACTTC. It encodes CASSFRQGETQYF.

The V call is TRBV19, the J call TRBJ1-2, with D possibly TRBD1 on 6 matching bases. The CDR3 has 14 residues. V lost 2 bases and J 8 bases, leaving 15 bases between the germline ends. Germline CDR1 is LNHDA and CDR2 is SQIVND (reference sequence). This CDR3 is CASSIWGQTSGYTF. In DNA, the CDR3 is TGTGCCAGTAGTATATGGGGACAAACTTCAGGCTACACCTTC.

This chain joins TRBV2 and TRBJ1-2; maybe TRBD1 (5 bases). Germline values: CDR1 SNHLY, CDR2 FYNNEI. Deletions cut 1 base from V and 8 bases from J, with 20 bases between. CDR3 length equals 16 residues. The CDR3, as DNA: TGTGCCAGCAGTGAAGGTTTTGCAGGGCCTATTGGGGGCTACACCTTC. Its protein is CASSEGFAGPIGGYTF.

The rearrangement uses TRBV3-1 (or the pseudogene TRBV3-2) and TRBJ2-3; 7 bases are a match to TRBD2. This CDR3 comprises 14 residues. Trimming took 4 bases from V and 4 from J; bases not matched to a gene: 5. CDR1 and CDR2 from the germline V gene are LGHDT and YNNKEL (reference sequence). The CDR3: CASSRDYPPDTQYF. CDR3 coding DNA: TGTGCCAGCAGCCGGGACTACCCGCCAGATACGCAGTATTTT.

The J gene is TRBJ1-1, the V gene TRBV27; 7 bases are shared with TRBD1. Trimming at V came to 5 bases and at J to 1 base, leaving 7 bases not matched to a gene. Per germline, CDR1 MNHEY and CDR2 SMNVEV (reference sequence). The CDR3 covers 15 residues. The CDR3 loop reads CASSEQTGTNTEAFF. CDR3 DNA: TGTGCCAGCAGTGAGCAGACAGGGACGAACACTGAAGCTTTCTTT.

This sequence joins TRBV4-3 and TRBJ2-5, with TRBD2 matching 10 bases. The CDR3 has 15 amino acids. Germline V gene sequence: CDR1 LGHNA, CDR2 YSLEER. V lost 4 bases and J lost 5; bases outside the gene matches: 7. CDR3 protein: CASSPGSGGWETQYF. The CDR3 DNA follows: TGCGCCAGCAGCCCGGGTAGCGGGGGGTGGGAGACCCAGTACTTC.

The chain links TRBV9 to TRBJ1-1, with D maybe TRBD1 (6 bases). Trimming shortened V by 1 base and J by 6 bases, and 13 bases separated the two germline ends. CDR1 is SGDLS, CDR2 YYNGEE, per germline. The CDR3 spans 14 residues. CDR3: CASSVQGLEAEAFF. The CDR3, as DNA: TGTGCCAGCAGCGTACAGGGGTTGGAGGCTGAAGCTTTCTTT.

The V and J genes are TRBV11-2 and TRBJ1-2, with D tentatively TRBD1 (6 bases). Trimming stripped 9 bases from V and 3 bases from J, with 20 bases between. CDR3 size: 15 residues. Per germline, CDR1 SGHAT and CDR2 FQNNGV. The CDR3 loop reads CASSPSGGAYYGYTF. The CDR3 DNA follows: TGTGCCAGTAGCCCCTCGGGGGGCGCGTACTATGGCTACACCTTC.

This chain joins TRBV29-1 and TRBJ1-4; TRBD1 aligns across 7 bases. Losses at the gene ends were 3 bases for V and 7 bases for J; bases not matched to a gene: 8. The V gene's germline CDR1 is SQVTM and CDR2 ANQGSEA. The CDR3 loop spans 14 amino acids. CDR3 protein: CSVDRQGGIEKLFF. For the CDR3, the DNA is TGCAGCGTTGACAGGCAGGGGGGTATTGAAAAACTGTTTTTT.